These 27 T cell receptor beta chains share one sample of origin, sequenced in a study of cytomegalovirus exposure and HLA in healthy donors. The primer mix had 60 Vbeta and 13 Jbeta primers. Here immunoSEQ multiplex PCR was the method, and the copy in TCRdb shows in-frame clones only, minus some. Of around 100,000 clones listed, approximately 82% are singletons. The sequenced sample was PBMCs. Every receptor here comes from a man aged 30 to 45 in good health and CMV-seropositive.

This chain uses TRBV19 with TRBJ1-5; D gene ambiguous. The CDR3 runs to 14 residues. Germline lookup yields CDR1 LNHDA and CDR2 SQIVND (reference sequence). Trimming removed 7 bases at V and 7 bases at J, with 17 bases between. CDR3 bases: TGTGCCAGTACCAAGAGGGAGGTCAGCCAGCCCCAGCATTTT. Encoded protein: CASTKREVSQPQHF.

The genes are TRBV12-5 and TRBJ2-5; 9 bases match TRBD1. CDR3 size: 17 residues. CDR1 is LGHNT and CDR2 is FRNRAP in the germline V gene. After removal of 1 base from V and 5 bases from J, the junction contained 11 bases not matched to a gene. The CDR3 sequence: CASGLGREVGTGETQYF. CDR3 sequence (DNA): TGTGCTAGTGGTTTGGGACGAGAAGTCGGGACAGGGGAGACCCAGTACTTC.

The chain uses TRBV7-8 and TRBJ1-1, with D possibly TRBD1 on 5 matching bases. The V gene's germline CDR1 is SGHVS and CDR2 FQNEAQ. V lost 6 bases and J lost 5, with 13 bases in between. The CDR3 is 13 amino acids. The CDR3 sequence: CASRTDRQTEAFF. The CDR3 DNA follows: TGTGCCAGCAGGACAGATAGGCAGACTGAAGCTTTCTTT.

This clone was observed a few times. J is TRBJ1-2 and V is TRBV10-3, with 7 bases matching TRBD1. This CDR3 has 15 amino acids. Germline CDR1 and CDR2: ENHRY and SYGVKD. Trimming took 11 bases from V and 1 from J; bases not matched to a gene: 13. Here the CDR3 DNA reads TGTGCCTCTAGGGCATCGGGACAGAGTAACTATGGCTACACCTTC. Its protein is CASRASGQSNYGYTF.

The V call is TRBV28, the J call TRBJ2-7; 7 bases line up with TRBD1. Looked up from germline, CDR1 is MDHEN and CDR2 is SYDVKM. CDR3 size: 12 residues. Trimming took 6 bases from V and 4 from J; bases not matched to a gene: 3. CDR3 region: CASRGQTYEQYF. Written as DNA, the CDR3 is TGTGCCAGCAGGGGACAGACGTACGAGCAGTACTTC.

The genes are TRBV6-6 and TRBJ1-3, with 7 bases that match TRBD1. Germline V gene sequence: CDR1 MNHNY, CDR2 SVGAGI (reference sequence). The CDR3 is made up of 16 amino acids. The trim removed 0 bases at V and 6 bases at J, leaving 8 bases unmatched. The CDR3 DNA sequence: TGTGCCAGCAGTTACTCGGCCAGGGGGTTTTCAAACACCATATATTTT. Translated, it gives CASSYSARGFSNTIYF.

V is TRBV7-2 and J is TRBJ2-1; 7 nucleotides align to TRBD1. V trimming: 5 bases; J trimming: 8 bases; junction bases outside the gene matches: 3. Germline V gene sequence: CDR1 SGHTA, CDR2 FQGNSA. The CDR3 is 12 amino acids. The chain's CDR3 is CASSKTGYEQFF. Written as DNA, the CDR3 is TGTGCCAGCAGCAAGACAGGGTATGAGCAGTTCTTC.

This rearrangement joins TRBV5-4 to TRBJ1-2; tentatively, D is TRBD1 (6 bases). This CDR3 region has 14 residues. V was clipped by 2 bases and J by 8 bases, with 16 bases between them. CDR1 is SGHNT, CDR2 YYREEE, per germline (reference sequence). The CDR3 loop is CASSFFGGAFGYTF. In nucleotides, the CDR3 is TGTGCCAGCAGCTTTTTCGGGGGGGCATTCGGCTACACCTTC. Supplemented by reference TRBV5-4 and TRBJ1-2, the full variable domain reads ETGVTQSPTHLIKTRGQQVTLRCSSQSGHNTVSWYQQALGQGPQFIFQYYREEENGRGNFPPRFSGLQFPNYSSELNVNALELDDSALYLCASSFFGGAFGYTFGSGTRLTVV.

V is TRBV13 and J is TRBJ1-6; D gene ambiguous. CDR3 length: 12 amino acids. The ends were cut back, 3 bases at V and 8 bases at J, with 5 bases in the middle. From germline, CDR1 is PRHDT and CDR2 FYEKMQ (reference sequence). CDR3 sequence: CASSFRDSPLHF. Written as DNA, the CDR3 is TGTGCCAGCAGCTTTCGGGATTCACCCCTCCACTTT.

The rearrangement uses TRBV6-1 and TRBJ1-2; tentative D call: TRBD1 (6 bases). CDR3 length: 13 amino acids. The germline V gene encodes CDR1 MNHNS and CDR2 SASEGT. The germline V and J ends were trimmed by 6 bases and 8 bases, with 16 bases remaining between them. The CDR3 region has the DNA TGTGCCAGCAGCCCTAGGACAGCTCGAGGCTACACCTTC. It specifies CASSPRTARGYTF.

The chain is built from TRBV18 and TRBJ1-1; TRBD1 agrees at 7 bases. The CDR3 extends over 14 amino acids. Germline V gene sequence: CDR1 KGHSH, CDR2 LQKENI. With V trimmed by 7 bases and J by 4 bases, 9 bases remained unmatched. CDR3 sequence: CASFAYRGGTEAFF. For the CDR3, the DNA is TGTGCCAGCTTTGCTTACAGGGGTGGCACTGAAGCTTTCTTT. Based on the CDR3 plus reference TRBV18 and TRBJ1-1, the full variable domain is NAGVMQNPRHLVRRRGQEARLRCSPMKGHSHVYWYRQLPEEGLKFMVYLQKENIIDESGMPKERFSAEFPKEGPSILRIQQVVRGDSAAYFCASFAYRGGTEAFFGQGTRLTVV.

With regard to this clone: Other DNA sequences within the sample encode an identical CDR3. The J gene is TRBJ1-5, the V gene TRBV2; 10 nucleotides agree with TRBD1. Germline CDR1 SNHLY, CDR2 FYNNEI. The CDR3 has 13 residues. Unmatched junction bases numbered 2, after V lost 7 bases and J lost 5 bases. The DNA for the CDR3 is TGTGCCAGCAAGGACAGGGGGGATCAGCCCCAGCATTTT. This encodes CASKDRGDQPQHF.

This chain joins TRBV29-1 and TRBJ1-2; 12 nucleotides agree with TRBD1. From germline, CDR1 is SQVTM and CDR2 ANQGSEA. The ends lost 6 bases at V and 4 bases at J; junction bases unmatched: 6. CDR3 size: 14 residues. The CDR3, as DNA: TGCAGCGTGGCCGGGACAGGGGGCCTCTATGGCTACACCTTC. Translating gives CSVAGTGGLYGYTF.

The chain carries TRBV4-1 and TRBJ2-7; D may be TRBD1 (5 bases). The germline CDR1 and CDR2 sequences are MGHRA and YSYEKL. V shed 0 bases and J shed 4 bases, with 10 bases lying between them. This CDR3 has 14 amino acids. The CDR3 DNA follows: TGCGCCAGCAGCCAAGAGACAGCTTCTTACGAGCAGTACTTC. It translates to CASSQETASYEQYF.

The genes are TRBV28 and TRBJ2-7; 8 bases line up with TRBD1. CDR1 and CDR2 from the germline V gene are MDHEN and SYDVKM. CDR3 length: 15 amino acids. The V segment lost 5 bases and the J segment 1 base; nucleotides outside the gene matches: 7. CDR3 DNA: TGTGCCAGCAGTACTACCGGGACAGGATCCTACGAGCAGTACTTC. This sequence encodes CASSTTGTGSYEQYF.

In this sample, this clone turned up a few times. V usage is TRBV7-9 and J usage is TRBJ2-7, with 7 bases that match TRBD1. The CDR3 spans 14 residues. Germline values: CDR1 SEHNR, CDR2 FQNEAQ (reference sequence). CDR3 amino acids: CASSPTGSSDEQYV. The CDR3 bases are TGCGCCAGCAGCCCGACAGGGAGTTCAGACGAGCAGTACGTC.

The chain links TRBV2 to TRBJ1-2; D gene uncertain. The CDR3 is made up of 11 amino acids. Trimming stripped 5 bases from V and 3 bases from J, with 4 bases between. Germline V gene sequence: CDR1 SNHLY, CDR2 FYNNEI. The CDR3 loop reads CASSQDYGYTF. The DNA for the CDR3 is TGTGCCAGCAGTCAGGACTATGGCTACACCTTC. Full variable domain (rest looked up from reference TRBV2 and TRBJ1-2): EPEVTQTPSHQVTQMGQEVILRCVPISNHLYFYWYRQILGQKVEFLVSFYNNEISEKSEIFDDQFSVERPDGSNFTLKIRSTKLEDSAMYFCASSQDYGYTFGSGTRLTVV.

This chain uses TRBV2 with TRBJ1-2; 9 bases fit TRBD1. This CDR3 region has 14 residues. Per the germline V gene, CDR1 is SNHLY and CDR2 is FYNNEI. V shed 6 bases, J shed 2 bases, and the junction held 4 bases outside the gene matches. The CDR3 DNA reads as TGTGCCAGCAGCACCGGGACAGGGAACTATGGCTACACCTTC. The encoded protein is CASSTGTGNYGYTF.

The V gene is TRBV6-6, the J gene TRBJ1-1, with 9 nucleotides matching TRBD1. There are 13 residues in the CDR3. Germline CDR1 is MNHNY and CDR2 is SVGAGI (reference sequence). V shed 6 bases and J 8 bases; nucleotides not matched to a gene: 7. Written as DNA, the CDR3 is TGTGCCAGCAGCCCTAGACAGGGGGTGGAAGCTTTCTTT. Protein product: CASSPRQGVEAFF.

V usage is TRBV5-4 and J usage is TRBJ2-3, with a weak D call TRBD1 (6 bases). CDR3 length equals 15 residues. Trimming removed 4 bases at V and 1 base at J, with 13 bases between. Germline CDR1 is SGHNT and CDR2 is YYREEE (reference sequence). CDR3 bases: TGTGCCAGCAGCCCAGGGGTGTCGGGCACAGATACGCAGTATTTT. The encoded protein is CASSPGVSGTDTQYF.

For the CDR3, the DNA is TGTGCTAGTGGTTCCACAGGGGATACGCAGTATTTT. It is translated as CASGSTGDTQYF. The V call is TRBV12-5, the J call TRBJ2-3; perhaps TRBD1 as D (6 bases). In germline, CDR1 is LGHNT, CDR2 FRNRAP. The CDR3 spans 12 residues. V was pared by 4 bases and J by 6 bases, with 8 bases between.

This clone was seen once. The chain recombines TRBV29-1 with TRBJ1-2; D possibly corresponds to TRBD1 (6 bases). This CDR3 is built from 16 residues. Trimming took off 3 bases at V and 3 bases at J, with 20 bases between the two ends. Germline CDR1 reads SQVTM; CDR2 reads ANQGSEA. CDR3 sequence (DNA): TGCAGCGTTGAGGGGATCCCGGGCAGGGGAGACTATGGCTACACCTTC. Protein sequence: CSVEGIPGRGDYGYTF.

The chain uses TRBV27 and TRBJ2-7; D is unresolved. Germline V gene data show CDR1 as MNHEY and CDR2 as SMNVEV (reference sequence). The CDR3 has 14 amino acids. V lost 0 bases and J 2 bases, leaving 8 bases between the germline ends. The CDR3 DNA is TGTGCCAGCAGTTTATCCCCGGGTCCCTACGAGCAGTACTTC. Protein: CASSLSPGPYEQYF.

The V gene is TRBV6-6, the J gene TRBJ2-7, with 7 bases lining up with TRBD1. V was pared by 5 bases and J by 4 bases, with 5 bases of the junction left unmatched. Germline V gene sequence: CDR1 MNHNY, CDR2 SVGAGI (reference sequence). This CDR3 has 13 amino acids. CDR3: CASSRDREYEQYV. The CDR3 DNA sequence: TGTGCCAGCAGTCGGGACAGAGAATACGAGCAGTACGTC.

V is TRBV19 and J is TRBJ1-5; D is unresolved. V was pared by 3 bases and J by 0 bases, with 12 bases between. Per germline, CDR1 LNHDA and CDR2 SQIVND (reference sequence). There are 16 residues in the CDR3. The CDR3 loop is CASSILAAYSNQPQHF. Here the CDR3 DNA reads TGTGCCAGTAGTATCTTAGCTGCATATAGCAATCAGCCCCAGCATTTT.

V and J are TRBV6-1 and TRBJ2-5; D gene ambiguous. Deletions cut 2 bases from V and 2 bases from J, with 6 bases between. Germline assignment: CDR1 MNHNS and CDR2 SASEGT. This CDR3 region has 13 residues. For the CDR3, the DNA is TGTGCCAGCAGTGAACTATCTCAAGAGACCCAGTACTTC. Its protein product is CASSELSQETQYF.

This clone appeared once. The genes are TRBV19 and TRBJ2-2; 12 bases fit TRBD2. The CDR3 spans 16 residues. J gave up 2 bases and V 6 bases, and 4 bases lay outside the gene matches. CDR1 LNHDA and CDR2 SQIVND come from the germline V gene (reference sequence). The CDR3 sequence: CASSLAGGSNTGELFF. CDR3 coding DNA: TGTGCCAGTAGCCTAGCGGGAGGGAGTAACACCGGGGAGCTGTTTTTT.